The 26 T cell receptor beta chains given below trace back to one sample, sequenced in a study of identical twins. TCRdb passed the 5' RACE reads through MiXCR, listing each CDR3 protein once. The sample has about 430,000 distinct CDR3 sequences, roughly 20% seen once. The sample taken for sequencing was naive T cells sorted from blood. These receptors were collected from a man aged 45-65 years in good health.

V is TRBV29-1 and J is TRBJ2-5; D is unresolved. V lost 1 base and J lost 1, with 4 bases in between. The CDR3 contains 12 residues. Germline V gene sequence: CDR1 SQVTM, CDR2 ANQGSEA. CDR3 nucleotides: TGCAGCGTTGAAGCTCCCCAAGAGACCCAGTACTTC. It codes for CSVEAPQETQYF.

There are a few counts of this clonotype. The chain employs TRBV6-1 and TRBJ1-2; tentative D call: TRBD1 (5 bases). This CDR3 comprises 15 residues. Germline CDR1 reads MNHNS; CDR2 reads SASEGT. Trimming removed 5 bases from V and 0 bases from J, with 13 bases in between. The CDR3 region is CASSRWQGSNYGYTF. The CDR3 nucleotides read TGTGCCAGCAGTCGTTGGCAGGGCTCTAACTATGGCTACACCTTC.

The rearrangement uses TRBV3-1 and TRBJ1-1; D uncertain. This CDR3 region has 12 residues. Between the trimmed V and J ends, which lost 1 base and 10 bases, there was a span of 10 bases. Germline assignment: CDR1 LGHDT and CDR2 YNNKEL (reference sequence). CDR3 sequence: CASSQGTAVAFF. CDR3 DNA sequence: TGTGCCAGCAGCCAAGGAACGGCAGTAGCTTTCTTT.

This chain joins TRBV4-1 and TRBJ2-7; the D gene is possibly TRBD1 (5 bases). This CDR3 spans 14 amino acids. Trimming pared 3 bases from V and 3 bases from J, leaving 12 bases between. Germline-derived CDR1 and CDR2 are MGHRA and YSYEKL. The CDR3 coding sequence is TGCGCCAGCAGCCAGGACAACATGATCTACGAGCAGTACTTC. Its protein product is CASSQDNMIYEQYF.

The V call is TRBV6-2 or TRBV6-3, the J call TRBJ2-1; D is possibly TRBD2 (6 bases). CDR1 and CDR2 from the germline V gene are MNHEY and SVGEGT. The CDR3 is 14 amino acids. Trimming shortened V by 4 bases and J by 4 bases, and 11 bases separated the two germline ends. The CDR3 DNA sequence: TGTGCCAGCAGTTCCAGCGGGCTATACAATGAGCAGTTCTTC. Translated: CASSSSGLYNEQFF.

In DNA form, the CDR3 reads TGCAGTGCAGTCGGGCGCAATCAGCCCCAGCATTTT. Protein sequence: CSAVGRNQPQHF. The J gene is TRBJ1-5, the V gene TRBV20-1; D call uncertain. CDR3 length equals 12 residues. The V gene's germline CDR1 is DFQATT and CDR2 SNEGSKA (reference sequence). V shed 6 bases and J shed 2 bases, with 8 bases lying between them.

The V and J genes are TRBV12-3 or TRBV12-4 and TRBJ1-4; D remains unclear. There are 13 residues in the CDR3. V lost 0 bases to trimming and J lost 8 bases, with 7 bases between them. The CDR3: CASSLALMEKLFF. Written as DNA, the CDR3 is TGTGCCAGCAGTTTAGCGCTAATGGAAAAACTGTTTTTT.

This clonotype has only a few counts. The chain carries TRBV28 and TRBJ1-1; D is perhaps TRBD1 (5 bases). V was cut by 6 bases and J by 4 bases, with 24 bases left in between. The CDR3 spans 17 residues. Germline lookup yields CDR1 MDHEN and CDR2 SYDVKM. CDR3 residues: CASRRGPLGPMGTEAFF. The CDR3, as DNA: TGTGCCAGCAGAAGGGGCCCTTTAGGGCCTATGGGCACTGAAGCTTTCTTT.

J is TRBJ2-7 and V is TRBV7-8; D is perhaps TRBD1 (5 bases). CDR1 is SGHVS and CDR2 is FQNEAQ in the germline V gene. CDR3 length: 14 residues. Trimming removed 1 base at V and 0 bases at J, with 7 bases between. This CDR3 reads CASSLGTNSYEQYF. In nucleotides, the CDR3 is TGTGCCAGCAGCTTAGGGACAAACTCCTACGAGCAGTACTTC. The entire variable domain, with the rest obtained from reference TRBV7-8 and TRBJ2-7, is as follows: GAGVSQSPRYKVAKRGQDVALRCDPISGHVSLFWYQQALGQGPEFLTYFQNEAQLDKSGLPSDRFFAERPEGSVSTLKIQRTQQEDSAVYLCASSLGTNSYEQYFGPGTRLTVT.

V is TRBV6-5 and J is TRBJ2-3; D gene ambiguous. The CDR3 has 14 residues. Germline V lookup: CDR1 MNHEY, CDR2 SVGAGI. V was pared by 0 bases and J by 3 bases, with 7 bases between. In DNA, the CDR3 is TGTGCCAGCAGTTACTCGGGTGGAACAGATACGCAGTATTTT. Protein sequence: CASSYSGGTDTQYF.

The rearrangement joins TRBV20-1 to TRBJ2-1, with 12 bases identical to TRBD2. The V gene end was trimmed by 2 bases and the J gene end by 4 bases; junction bases not matched to a gene: 3. The CDR3 consists of 15 residues. Germline-derived CDR1 and CDR2 are DFQATT and SNEGSKA (reference sequence). The CDR3: CSARSLAGGYNEQFF. The CDR3 nucleotides are TGCAGTGCTAGATCCCTAGCGGGAGGGTACAATGAGCAGTTCTTC.

This clonotype occurred many times. The gene calls are TRBV9 and TRBJ2-3; D is ambiguous. The CDR3 is 13 residues long. The ends were cut back, 0 bases at V and 5 bases at J, with 7 bases in the middle. Germline V gene lookup returns CDR1 SGDLS and CDR2 YYNGEE. The CDR3 is CASSVEGGDTQYF. The CDR3 coding sequence is TGTGCCAGCAGCGTAGAGGGTGGAGATACGCAGTATTTT.

This clonotype was found a few times. The rearrangement links TRBV7-9 to TRBJ2-7; 9 bases align to TRBD2. Trimming took 8 bases from V and 5 from J; bases not matched to a gene: 10. The CDR3 totals 14 residues. The germline gives CDR1 SEHNR, CDR2 FQNEAQ (reference sequence). Here the CDR3 reads CASGKASGNNEQYF. For the CDR3, the DNA is TGTGCCAGCGGTAAAGCTAGCGGGAACAACGAGCAGTACTTC.

V usage is TRBV5-1 and J usage is TRBJ2-3, with TRBD1 as a possible D gene (5 bases). Germline CDR1 is SGHRS and CDR2 is YFSETQ. V was trimmed by 9 bases and J by 3 bases, leaving 20 bases between them. This CDR3 has 15 amino acids. CDR3 sequence reads: CATSAWAGKTDTQYF. The CDR3 DNA reads as TGCGCCACCTCAGCGTGGGCAGGGAAGACAGATACGCAGTATTTT.

This clonotype has only one observation. The chain has TRBV3-1 and TRBJ1-2, with D possibly TRBD1 on 5 matching bases. The germline V gene has CDR1 LGHDT and CDR2 YNNKEL (reference sequence). CDR3 size: 16 residues. The V gene lost 4 bases and the J gene lost 8 bases, with 23 bases spanning the gap. The CDR3 loop is CASSRLRGGTLEGYTF. As DNA, the CDR3 is TGTGCCAGCAGCCGCCTCCGGGGAGGGACTCTAGAAGGCTACACCTTC. Complete variable domain (other parts from reference TRBV3-1 and TRBJ1-2): DTAVSQTPKYLVTQMGNDKSIKCEQNLGHDTMYWYKQDSKKFLKIMFSYNNKELIINETVPNRFSPKSPDKAHLNLHINSLELGDSAVYFCASSRLRGGTLEGYTFGSGTRLTVV.

A few counts support this clonotype. The chain combines TRBV15 with TRBJ2-6; 7 bases are shared with TRBD1. There are 17 residues in the CDR3. Looked up from germline, CDR1 is LNHNV and CDR2 is YYDKDF (reference sequence). Losses at the gene ends were 3 bases for V and 2 bases for J; bases not matched to a gene: 7. The CDR3, as DNA: TGTGCCACCAGCAGGACAGGGTTAAGTACTGGGGCCAACGTCCTGACTTTC. It specifies CATSRTGLSTGANVLTF.

This clonotype was seen a few times. This chain uses TRBV20-1 with TRBJ2-2; 9 positions agree with TRBD2. The CDR3 is 14 amino acids. CDR1 DFQATT and CDR2 SNEGSKA come from the germline V gene (reference sequence). Losses at the gene ends were 3 bases for V and 6 bases for J; bases not matched to a gene: 5. CDR3 region: CSARRGGSPGELFF. The CDR3 DNA is TGCAGTGCTAGGCGGGGGGGGAGCCCCGGGGAGCTGTTTTTT.

This clonotype showed up just a few times. The chain uses TRBV20-1 and TRBJ1-6; the match to TRBD1 covers 7 bases. With V trimmed by 5 bases and J by 6 bases, 7 bases remained unmatched. This CDR3 contains 14 residues. The germline V gene has CDR1 DFQATT and CDR2 SNEGSKA (reference sequence). The CDR3 reads CSAPIGTANSPLHF. The DNA for the CDR3 is TGCAGTGCTCCGATCGGGACAGCTAATTCACCCCTCCACTTT.

This clonotype has ten or more counts. J is TRBJ1-1 and V is TRBV6-2 or TRBV6-3; D ambiguous. The CDR3 totals 16 residues. Germline-derived CDR1 and CDR2 are MNHEY and SVGEGT. V was pared by 7 bases and J by 0 bases, with 18 bases between. DNA of the CDR3: TGTGCCAGCAAGGAGAAAGAGTTAATCATGAACACTGAAGCTTTCTTT. Protein: CASKEKELIMNTEAFF.

This clonotype was detected many times. The V call is TRBV11-2, the J call TRBJ2-2; TRBD2 aligns across 9 bases. Germline CDR1 and CDR2: SGHAT and FQNNGV. The CDR3 consists of 17 residues. The V segment lost 2 bases and the J segment 1 base; nucleotides outside the gene matches: 5. CDR3 protein: CASSLLAGGKNTGELFF. In nucleotides, the CDR3 is TGTGCCAGCAGCTTACTCGCGGGGGGGAAGAACACCGGGGAGCTGTTTTTT.

This clonotype was found many times. The chain recombines TRBV4-2 with TRBJ2-5, with D maybe TRBD2 (5 bases). CDR3 size: 15 residues. Germline CDR1 and CDR2: LGHNA and YNFKEQ. V shed 1 base and J shed 2 bases, with 11 bases lying between them. CDR3 loop: CASSQVAGGQETQYF. CDR3 DNA: TGTGCCAGCAGCCAAGTGGCGGGTGGACAAGAGACCCAGTACTTC.

This clonotype was seen ten or more times. The chain couples TRBV7-8 to TRBJ2-2, with TRBD1 matching over 7 bases. The J segment lost 5 bases and the V segment lost 1 base, leaving 1 base of the junction unmatched. The CDR3 length is 14 residues. Per germline, CDR1 SGHVS and CDR2 FQNEAQ. For the CDR3, the DNA is TGTGCCAGCAGCTTAGACAGGGGAACCGGGGAGCTGTTTTTT. The encoded protein is CASSLDRGTGELFF.

This rearrangement joins TRBV6-5 to TRBJ1-5, with D possibly TRBD1 on 5 matching bases. Germline V gene lookup returns CDR1 MNHEY and CDR2 SVGAGI. The CDR3 length is 15 residues. Deletions cut 0 bases from V and 6 bases from J, with 12 bases between. The CDR3 here is CASSYSGTGGQPQHF. CDR3 bases: TGTGCCAGCAGTTACTCTGGCACGGGGGGTCAGCCCCAGCATTTT.

This clonotype appeared a few times. V and J are TRBV5-1 and TRBJ2-2; 11 bases line up with TRBD2. The V gene's germline CDR1 is SGHRS and CDR2 YFSETQ. The V and J ends lost 5 bases and 7 bases, in that order; junction bases with no gene match: 4. The CDR3 has 14 amino acids. CDR3: CASRLAGDLGELFF. CDR3 bases: TGCGCCAGCAGACTAGCGGGAGATCTCGGGGAGCTGTTTTTT.

This clonotype occurred many times. The genes are TRBV5-1 and TRBJ1-2; D uncertain. Germline V gene sequence: CDR1 SGHRS, CDR2 YFSETQ. The length of the CDR3 is 14 residues. V was trimmed by 0 bases and J by 6 bases, leaving 12 bases between them. The CDR3 DNA reads as TGCGCCAGCAGCTTGGAAATTGCCGGGGATGGCTACACCTTC. It codes for CASSLEIAGDGYTF.

There are a few counts of this clonotype. In DNA form, the CDR3 reads TGTGCCAGCAGTTTAGTTGCGGGGGGGCCGGATGAGCAGTTCTTC. The encoded protein is CASSLVAGGPDEQFF. The chain has TRBV12-3 or TRBV12-4 and TRBJ2-1, with 9 bases aligning to TRBD2. V trimming: 1 base; J trimming: 8 bases; junction bases outside the gene matches: 6. This CDR3 has 15 amino acids.